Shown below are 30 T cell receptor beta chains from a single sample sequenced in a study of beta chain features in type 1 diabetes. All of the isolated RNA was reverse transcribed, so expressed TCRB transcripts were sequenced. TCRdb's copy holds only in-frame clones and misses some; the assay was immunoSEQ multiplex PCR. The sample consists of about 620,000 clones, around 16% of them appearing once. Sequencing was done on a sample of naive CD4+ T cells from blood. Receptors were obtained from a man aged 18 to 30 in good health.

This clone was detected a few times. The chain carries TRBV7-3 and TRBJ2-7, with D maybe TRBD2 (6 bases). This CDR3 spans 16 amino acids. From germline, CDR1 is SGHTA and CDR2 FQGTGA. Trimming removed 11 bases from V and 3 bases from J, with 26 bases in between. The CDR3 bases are TGTGCCCTCGAAGGGCTAGGGGACTCCGACCACTACGAGCAGTACTTC. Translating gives CALEGLGDSDHYEQYF.

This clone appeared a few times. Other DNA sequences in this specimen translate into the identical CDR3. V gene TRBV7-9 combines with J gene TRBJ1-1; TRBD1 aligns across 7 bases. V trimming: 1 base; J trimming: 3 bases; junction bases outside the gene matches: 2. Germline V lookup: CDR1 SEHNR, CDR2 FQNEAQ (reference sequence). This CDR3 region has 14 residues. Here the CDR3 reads CASSLGQGDTEAFF. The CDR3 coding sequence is TGTGCCAGCAGCTTAGGACAGGGCGACACTGAAGCTTTCTTT.

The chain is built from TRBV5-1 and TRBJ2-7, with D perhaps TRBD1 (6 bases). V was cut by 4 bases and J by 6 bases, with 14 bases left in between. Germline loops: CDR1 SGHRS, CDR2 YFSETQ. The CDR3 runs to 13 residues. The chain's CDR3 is CASSLDSYSEQYF. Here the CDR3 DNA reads TGCGCCAGCAGCCTGGACAGTTACTCCGAGCAGTACTTC.

The CDR3 DNA sequence: TGTGCCAGCAGCGCCCGTAGGGACAGGGAAGAGACCCAGTACTTC. This codes for CASSARRDREETQYF. The chain joins TRBV7-2 to TRBJ2-5; TRBD1 matches 9 bases. The trim removed 5 bases at V and 3 bases at J, leaving 7 bases unmatched. The CDR3 extends over 15 amino acids. Germline CDR1 SGHTA, CDR2 FQGNSA.

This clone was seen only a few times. The CDR3: CASSFFTGRDYGYTF. The CDR3 DNA reads TGTGCCAGCAGCTTCTTTACAGGGAGGGACTATGGCTACACCTTC. This chain uses TRBV13 with TRBJ1-2; D perhaps matches TRBD1 (6 bases). V lost 3 bases and J lost 3, with 14 bases in between. The V gene's germline CDR1 is PRHDT and CDR2 FYEKMQ (reference sequence). This CDR3 comprises 15 residues.

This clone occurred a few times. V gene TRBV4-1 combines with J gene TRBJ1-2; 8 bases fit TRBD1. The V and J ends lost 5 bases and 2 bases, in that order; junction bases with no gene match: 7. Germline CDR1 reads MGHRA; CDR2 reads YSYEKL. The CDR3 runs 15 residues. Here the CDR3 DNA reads TGCGCCAGCAGCGAAACCAGGGGGCCCAACTATGGCTACACCTTC. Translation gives CASSETRGPNYGYTF.

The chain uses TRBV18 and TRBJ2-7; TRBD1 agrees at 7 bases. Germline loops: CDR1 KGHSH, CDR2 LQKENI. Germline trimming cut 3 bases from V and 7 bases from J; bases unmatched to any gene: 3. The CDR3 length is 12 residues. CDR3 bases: TGTGCCAGCTCACCGGGACAGAGAGAGCAGTACTTC. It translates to CASSPGQREQYF.

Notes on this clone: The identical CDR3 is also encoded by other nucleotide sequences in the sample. CDR3 amino acids: CSARGGHGYTF. The CDR3 DNA follows: TGCAGTGCTCGCGGGGGGCATGGCTACACCTTC. The chain combines TRBV20-1 with TRBJ1-2, with D possibly matching TRBD1 (6 bases). The length of the CDR3 is 11 residues. Germline V gives CDR1 DFQATT, CDR2 SNEGSKA (reference sequence). V was pared by 5 bases and J by 6 bases, with 10 bases between.

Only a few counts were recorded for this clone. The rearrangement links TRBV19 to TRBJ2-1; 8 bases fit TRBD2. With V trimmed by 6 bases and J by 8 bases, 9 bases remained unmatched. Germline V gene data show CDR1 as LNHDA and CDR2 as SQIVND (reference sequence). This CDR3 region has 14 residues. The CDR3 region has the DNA TGTGCCAGTAGGACTAGCGAGGCGTTAGATGAGCAGTTCTTC. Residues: CASRTSEALDEQFF.

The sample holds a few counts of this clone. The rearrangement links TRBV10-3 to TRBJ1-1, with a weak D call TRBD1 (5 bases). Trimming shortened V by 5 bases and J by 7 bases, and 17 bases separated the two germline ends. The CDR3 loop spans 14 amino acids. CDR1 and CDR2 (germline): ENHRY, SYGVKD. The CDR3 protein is CAISTLREGSEAFF. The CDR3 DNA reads TGTGCCATCAGTACATTACGGGAGGGGAGTGAAGCTTTCTTT.

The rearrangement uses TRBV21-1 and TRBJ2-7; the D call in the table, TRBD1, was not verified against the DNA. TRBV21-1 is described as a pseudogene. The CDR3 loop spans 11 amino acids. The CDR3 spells CASTLGDEQYF. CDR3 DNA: TGTGCCAGCACCCTAGGGGACGAGCAGTACTTC.

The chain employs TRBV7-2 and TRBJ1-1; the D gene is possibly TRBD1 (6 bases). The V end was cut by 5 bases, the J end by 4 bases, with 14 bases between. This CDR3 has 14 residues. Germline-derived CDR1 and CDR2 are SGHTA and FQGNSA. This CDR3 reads CASSRDGGFTEAFF. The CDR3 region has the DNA TGTGCCAGCAGCCGCGACGGGGGCTTCACTGAAGCTTTCTTT.

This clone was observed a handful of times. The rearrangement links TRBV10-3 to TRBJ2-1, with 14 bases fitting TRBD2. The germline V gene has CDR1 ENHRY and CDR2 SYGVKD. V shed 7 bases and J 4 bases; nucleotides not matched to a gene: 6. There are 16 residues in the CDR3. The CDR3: CAIMTGTSGGYNEQFF. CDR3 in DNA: TGTGCCATCATGACCGGGACTAGCGGGGGTTACAATGAGCAGTTCTTC.

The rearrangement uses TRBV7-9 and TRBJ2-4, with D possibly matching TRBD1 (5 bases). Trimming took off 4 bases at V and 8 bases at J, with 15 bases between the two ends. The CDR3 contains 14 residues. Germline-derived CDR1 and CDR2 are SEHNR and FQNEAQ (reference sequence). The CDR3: CASSSTGIQDIQYF. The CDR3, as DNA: TGTGCCAGCAGCTCAACAGGAATCCAGGACATTCAGTACTTC.

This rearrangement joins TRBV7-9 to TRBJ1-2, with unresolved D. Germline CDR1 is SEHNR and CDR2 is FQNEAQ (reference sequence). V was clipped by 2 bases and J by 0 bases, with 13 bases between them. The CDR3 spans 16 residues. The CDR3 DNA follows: TGTGCCAGCAGCTTAACCCTCCTTGCAGCTAACTATGGCTACACCTTC. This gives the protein CASSLTLLAANYGYTF.

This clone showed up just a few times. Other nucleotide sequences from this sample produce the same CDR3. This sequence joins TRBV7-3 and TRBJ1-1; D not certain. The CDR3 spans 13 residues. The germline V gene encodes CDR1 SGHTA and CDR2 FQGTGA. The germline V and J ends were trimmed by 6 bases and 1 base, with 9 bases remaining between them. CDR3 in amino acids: CASSSTRNTEAFF. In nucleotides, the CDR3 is TGTGCCAGCAGTTCTACCCGGAACACTGAAGCTTTCTTT. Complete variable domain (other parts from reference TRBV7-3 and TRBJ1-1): GAGVSQTPSNKVTEKGKYVELRCDPISGHTALYWYRQSLGQGPEFLIYFQGTGAADDSGLPNDRFFAVRPEGSVSTLKIQRTERGDSAVYLCASSSTRNTEAFFGQGTRLTVV.

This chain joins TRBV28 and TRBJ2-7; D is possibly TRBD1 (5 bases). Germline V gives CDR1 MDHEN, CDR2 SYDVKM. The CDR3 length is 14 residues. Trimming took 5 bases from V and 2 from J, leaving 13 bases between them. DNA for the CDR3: TGTGCCAGCAGTATCCAGGGCCGAACCTACGAGCAGTACTTC. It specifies CASSIQGRTYEQYF.

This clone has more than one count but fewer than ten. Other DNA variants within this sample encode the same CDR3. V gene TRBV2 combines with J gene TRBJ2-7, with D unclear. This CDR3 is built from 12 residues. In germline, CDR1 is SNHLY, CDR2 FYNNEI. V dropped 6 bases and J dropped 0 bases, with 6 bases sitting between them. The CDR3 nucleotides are TGTGCCAGCAGGGAAAGCTCCTACGAGCAGTACTTC. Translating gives CASRESSYEQYF.

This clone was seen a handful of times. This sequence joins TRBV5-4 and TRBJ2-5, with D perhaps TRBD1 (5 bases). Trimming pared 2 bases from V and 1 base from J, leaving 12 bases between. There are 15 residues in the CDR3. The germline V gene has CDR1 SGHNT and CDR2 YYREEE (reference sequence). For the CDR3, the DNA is TGTGCCAGCAGCTTAGTGGGGCAGAGCCAAGAGACCCAGTACTTC. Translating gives CASSLVGQSQETQYF.

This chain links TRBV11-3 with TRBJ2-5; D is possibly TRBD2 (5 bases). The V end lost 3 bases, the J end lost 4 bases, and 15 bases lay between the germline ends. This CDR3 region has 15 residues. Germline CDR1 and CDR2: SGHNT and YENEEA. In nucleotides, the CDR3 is TGTGCCAGCAGCTTCGGGAACAGCCTCAGAGAGACCCAGTACTTC. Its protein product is CASSFGNSLRETQYF.

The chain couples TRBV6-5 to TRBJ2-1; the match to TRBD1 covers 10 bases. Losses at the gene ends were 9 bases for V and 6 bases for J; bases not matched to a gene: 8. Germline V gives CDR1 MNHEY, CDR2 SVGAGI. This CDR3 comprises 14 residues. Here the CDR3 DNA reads TGTGCCAGTAACTGGGACAGGGGCTCCAATGAGCAGTTCTTC. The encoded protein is CASNWDRGSNEQFF.

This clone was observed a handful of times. In nucleotides, the CDR3 is TGTGCCAGCAGCCAAGATCCCACCGGCCCAGATACGCAGTATTTT. The encoded protein is CASSQDPTGPDTQYF. The chain employs TRBV4-2 and TRBJ2-3; D call uncertain. CDR3 length: 15 residues. V lost 0 bases to trimming and J lost 4 bases, with 11 bases between them. CDR1 and CDR2 (germline): LGHNA, YNFKEQ.

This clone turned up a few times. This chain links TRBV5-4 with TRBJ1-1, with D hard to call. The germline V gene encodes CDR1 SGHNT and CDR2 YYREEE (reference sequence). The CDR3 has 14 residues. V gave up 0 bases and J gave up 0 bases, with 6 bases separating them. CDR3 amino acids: CASSLGGVNTEAFF. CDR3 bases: TGTGCCAGCAGCTTGGGCGGGGTGAACACTGAAGCTTTCTTT.

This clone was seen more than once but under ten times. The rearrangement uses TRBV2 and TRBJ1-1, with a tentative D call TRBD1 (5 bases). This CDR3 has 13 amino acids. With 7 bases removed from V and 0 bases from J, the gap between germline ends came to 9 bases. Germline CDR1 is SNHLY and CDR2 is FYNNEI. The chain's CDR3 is CASKGNMNTEAFF. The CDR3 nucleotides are TGTGCCAGCAAGGGGAATATGAACACTGAAGCTTTCTTT.

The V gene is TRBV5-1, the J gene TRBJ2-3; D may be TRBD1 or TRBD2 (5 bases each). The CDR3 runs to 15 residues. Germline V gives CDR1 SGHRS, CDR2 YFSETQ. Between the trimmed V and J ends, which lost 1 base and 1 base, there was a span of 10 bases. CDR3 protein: CASSLPGAGTDTQYF. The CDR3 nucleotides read TGCGCCAGCAGCTTGCCCGGGGCGGGCACAGATACGCAGTATTTT.

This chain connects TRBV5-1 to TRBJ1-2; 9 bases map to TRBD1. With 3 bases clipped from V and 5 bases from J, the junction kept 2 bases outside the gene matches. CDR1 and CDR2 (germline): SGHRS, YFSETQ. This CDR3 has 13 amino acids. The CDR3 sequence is CASSSTGGYGYTF. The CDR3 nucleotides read TGCGCCAGCAGCTCGACAGGGGGGTATGGCTACACCTTC. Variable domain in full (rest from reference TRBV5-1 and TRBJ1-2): KAGVTQTPRYLIKTRGQQVTLSCSPISGHRSVSWYQQTPGQGLQFLFEYFSETQRNKGNFPGRFSGRQFSNSRSEMNVSTLELGDSALYLCASSSTGGYGYTFGSGTRLTVV.

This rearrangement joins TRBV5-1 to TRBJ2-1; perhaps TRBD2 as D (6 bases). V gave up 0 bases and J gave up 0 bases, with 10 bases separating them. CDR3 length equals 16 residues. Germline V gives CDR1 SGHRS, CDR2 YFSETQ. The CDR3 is CASSLDPGSSYNEQFF. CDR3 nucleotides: TGCGCCAGCAGCTTGGATCCCGGGAGCTCCTACAATGAGCAGTTCTTC.

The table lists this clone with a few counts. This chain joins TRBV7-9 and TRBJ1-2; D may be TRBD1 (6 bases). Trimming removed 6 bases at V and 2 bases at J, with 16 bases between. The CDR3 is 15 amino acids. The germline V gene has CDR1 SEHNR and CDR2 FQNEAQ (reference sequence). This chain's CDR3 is CASRLSGTSNYGYTF. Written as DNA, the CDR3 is TGTGCCAGCAGGCTCTCCGGGACATCCAACTATGGCTACACCTTC.

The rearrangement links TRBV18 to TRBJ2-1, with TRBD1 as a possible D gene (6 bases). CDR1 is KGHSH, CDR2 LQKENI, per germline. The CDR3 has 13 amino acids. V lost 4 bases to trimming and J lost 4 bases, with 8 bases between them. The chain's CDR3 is CASSLQGYNEQFF. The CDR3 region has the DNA TGTGCCAGCTCACTACAGGGTTACAATGAGCAGTTCTTC.

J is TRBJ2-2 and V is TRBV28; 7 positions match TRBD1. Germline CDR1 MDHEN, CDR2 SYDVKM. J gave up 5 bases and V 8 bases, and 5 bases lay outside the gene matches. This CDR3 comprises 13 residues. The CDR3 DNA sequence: TGTGCCAGCCTGGGACAGCGGACCGGGGAGCTGTTTTTT. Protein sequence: CASLGQRTGELFF. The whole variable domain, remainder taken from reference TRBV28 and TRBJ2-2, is DVKVTQSSRYLVKRTGEKVFLECVQDMDHENMFWYRQDPGLGLRLIYFSYDVKMKEKGDIPEGYSVSREKKERFSLILESASTNQTSMYLCASLGQRTGELFFGEGSRLTVL.